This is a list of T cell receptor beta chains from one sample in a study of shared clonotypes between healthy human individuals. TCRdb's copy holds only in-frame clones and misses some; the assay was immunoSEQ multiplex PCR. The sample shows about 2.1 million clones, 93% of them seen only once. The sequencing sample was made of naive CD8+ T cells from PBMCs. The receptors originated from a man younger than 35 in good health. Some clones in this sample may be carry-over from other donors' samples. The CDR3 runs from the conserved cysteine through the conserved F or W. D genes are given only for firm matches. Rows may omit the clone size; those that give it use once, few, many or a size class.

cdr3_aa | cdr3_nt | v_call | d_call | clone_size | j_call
CASSQDDGLSYEQYF | TGCGCCAGCAGCCAAGATGATGGGTTGTCCTACGAGCAGTACTTC | TRBV4-1 | . | . | TRBJ2-7
CASSVTYEQYF | TGTGCCAGCAGCGTGACCTACGAGCAGTACTTC | TRBV7-2 | . | . | TRBJ2-7
CASSLVSRGLNEQYF | TGTGCCAGCAGCTTAGTATCCAGGGGGCTGAACGAGCAGTACTTC | TRBV7-8 | TRBD1 | . | TRBJ2-7
CASTPTGSRNTIYF | TGTGCCAGCACCCCGACAGGGTCTAGAAACACCATATATTTT | TRBV9 | TRBD1 | . | TRBJ1-3
CASSLAGDRRVVSNQPQHF | TGTGCCAGCAGCTTAGCGGGAGACAGGAGGGTAGTTAGCAATCAGCCCCAGCATTTT | TRBV7-8 | . | . | TRBJ1-5
CASRGTGGLNTEAFF | TGTGCCAGCAGAGGTACAGGGGGCTTGAACACTGAAGCTTTCTTT | TRBV27 | TRBD1 | once | TRBJ1-1
CASSDHRASNEKLFF | TGCGCCAGCAGCGACCACAGGGCTTCTAATGAAAAACTGTTTTTT | TRBV4-3 | . | . | TRBJ1-4
CASSWVGGPTDTQYF | TGTGCCAGCAGCTGGGTGGGGGGACCCACAGATACGCAGTATTTT | TRBV5-4 | . | . | TRBJ2-3
CASTARFMNTEAFF | TGTGCCAGCACCGCCAGGTTTATGAACACTGAAGCTTTCTTT | TRBV27 | . | . | TRBJ1-1
CSVEDRSLYEQYF | TGCAGCGTTGAAGACCGGAGCCTCTACGAGCAGTACTTC | TRBV29-1 | . | . | TRBJ2-7
CASSFRGGGNEQFF | TGTGCCAGCAGTTTCCGGGGAGGGGGCAATGAGCAGTTCTTC | TRBV28 | . | . | TRBJ2-1
CASSCRDRHQETQYF | TGTGCCAGCAGTTGCAGGGACAGACACCAAGAGACCCAGTACTTC | TRBV27 | TRBD1 | . | TRBJ2-5
CASSLGAGARWTEAFF | TGCGCCAGCAGCTTGGGGGCGGGGGCGCGTTGGACTGAAGCTTTCTTT | TRBV5-1 | . | . | TRBJ1-1
CSVEGTTRLDTQYF | TGCAGCGTTGAGGGGACGACAAGATTAGATACGCAGTATTTT | TRBV29-1 | . | . | TRBJ2-3
CASSLGSSNEQFF | TGTGCCAGCAGCTTGGGTTCCTCCAATGAGCAGTTCTTC | TRBV7-8 | . | once | TRBJ2-1
CASSQVMDSQETQYF | TGCGCCAGCAGCCAAGTTATGGACTCACAAGAGACCCAGTACTTC | TRBV4-1 | . | . | TRBJ2-5
CATSRVLAYTGELFF | TGTGCCACCAGCAGAGTGCTAGCGTACACCGGGGAGCTGTTTTTT | TRBV15 | . | . | TRBJ2-2
CASSLSQGAAVYEQYF | TGTGCCAGCAGTCTTTCACAGGGGGCCGCCGTCTACGAGCAGTACTTC | TRBV27 | TRBD1 | . | TRBJ2-7
CSVGGLEQYF | TGCAGCGTTGGTGGTCTGGAGCAGTACTTC | TRBV29-1 | . | . | TRBJ2-7
CASSLGGGLNTEAFF | TGTGCCAGCAGTTTAGGGGGGGGCTTGAACACTGAAGCTTTCTTT | TRBV27 | . | . | TRBJ1-1
CASSRDRTLPGAFF | TGTGCCAGCAGTCGGGACAGGACTCTCCCTGGGGCTTTCTTT | TRBV28 | TRBD1 | . | TRBJ1-1
CASSFGTLQELFF | TGTGCCAGCAGTTTCGGGACTCTCCAGGAACTGTTTTTT | TRBV27 | . | . | TRBJ1-4
CASSQVGQSYEQYF | TGTGCCAGCAGCCAAGTAGGACAGAGCTACGAGCAGTACTTC | TRBV4-2 | . | . | TRBJ2-7
CASSLRWGRDFPGNTIYF | TGTGCCAGCAGTTTAAGGTGGGGCCGAGATTTTCCTGGAAACACCATATATTTT | TRBV28 | . | . | TRBJ1-3
CASNRGGNYGYTF | TGTGCTAGCAACCGAGGGGGAAACTATGGCTACACCTTC | TRBV12-5 | . | . | TRBJ1-2
CASSSTSGRVKTQYF | TGTGCCAGCAGCTCAACTAGCGGGAGGGTGAAGACCCAGTACTTC | TRBV5-5 | TRBD2 | . | TRBJ2-5
CASSRAGGSTGELFF | TGTGCCAGCAGCCGAGCAGGGGGCAGCACCGGGGAGCTGTTTTTT | TRBV9 | TRBD1 | . | TRBJ2-2
CASSESGYLAKNIQYF | TGCGCCAGCAGTGAGTCCGGGTACTTGGCCAAAAACATTCAGTACTTC | TRBV10-2 | . | . | TRBJ2-4